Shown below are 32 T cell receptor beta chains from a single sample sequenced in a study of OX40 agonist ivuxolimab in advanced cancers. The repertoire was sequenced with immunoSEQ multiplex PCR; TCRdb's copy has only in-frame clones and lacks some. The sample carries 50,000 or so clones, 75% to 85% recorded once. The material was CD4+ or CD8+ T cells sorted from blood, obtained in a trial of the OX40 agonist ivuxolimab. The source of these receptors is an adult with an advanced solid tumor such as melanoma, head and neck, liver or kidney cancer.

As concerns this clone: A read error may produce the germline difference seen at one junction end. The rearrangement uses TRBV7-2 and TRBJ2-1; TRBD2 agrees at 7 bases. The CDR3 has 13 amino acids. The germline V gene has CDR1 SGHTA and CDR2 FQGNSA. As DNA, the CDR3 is TGTGCCAGCAGCCTACAAGTAAGGACTAGTAGGATCTTC. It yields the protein CASSLQVRTSRIF.

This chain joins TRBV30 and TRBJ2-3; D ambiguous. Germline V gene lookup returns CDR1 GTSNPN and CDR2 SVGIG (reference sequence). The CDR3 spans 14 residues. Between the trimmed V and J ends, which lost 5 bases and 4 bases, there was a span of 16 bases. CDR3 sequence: CAWAAALRPDTQYF. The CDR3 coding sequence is TGTGCCTGGGCTGCGGCTCTTCGCCCAGATACGCAGTATTTT.

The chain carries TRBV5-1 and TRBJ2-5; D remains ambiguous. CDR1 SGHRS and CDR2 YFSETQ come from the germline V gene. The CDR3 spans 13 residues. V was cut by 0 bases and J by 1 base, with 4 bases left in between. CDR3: CASSLGPQETQYF. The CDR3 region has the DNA TGCGCCAGCAGCTTGGGGCCCCAAGAGACCCAGTACTTC.

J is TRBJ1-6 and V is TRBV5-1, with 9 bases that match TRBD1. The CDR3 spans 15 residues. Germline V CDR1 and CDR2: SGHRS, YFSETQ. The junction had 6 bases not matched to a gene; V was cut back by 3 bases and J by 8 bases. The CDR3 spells CASSYRTGEDSPLHF. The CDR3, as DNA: TGCGCCAGCAGCTACCGGACAGGGGAGGATTCACCCCTCCACTTT.

The CDR3 region has the DNA TGTGCCAGCTCACTTGGCGGGAAGTCCTACGAGCAGTACTTC. It codes for CASSLGGKSYEQYF. The chain links TRBV18 to TRBJ2-7; D may be TRBD2 (6 bases). Trimming took 4 bases from V and 1 from J, leaving 11 bases between them. CDR1 KGHSH and CDR2 LQKENI come from the germline V gene. This CDR3 spans 14 amino acids. The full variable domain, with the rest looked up from reference TRBV18 and TRBJ2-7, is NAGVMQNPRHLVRRRGQEARLRCSPMKGHSHVYWYRQLPEEGLKFMVYLQKENIIDESGMPKERFSAEFPKEGPSILRIQQVVRGDSAAYFCASSLGGKSYEQYFGPGTRLTVT.

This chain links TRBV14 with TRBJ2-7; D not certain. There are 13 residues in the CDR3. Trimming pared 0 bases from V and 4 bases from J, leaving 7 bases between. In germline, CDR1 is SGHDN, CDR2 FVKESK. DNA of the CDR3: TGTGCCAGCAGCCAAGACTGGAGTTACGAGCAGTACTTC. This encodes CASSQDWSYEQYF.

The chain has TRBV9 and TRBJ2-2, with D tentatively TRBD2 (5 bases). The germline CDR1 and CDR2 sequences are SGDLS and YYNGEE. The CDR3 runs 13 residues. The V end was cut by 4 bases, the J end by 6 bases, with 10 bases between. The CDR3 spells CASSKRAAGELFF. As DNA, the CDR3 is TGTGCCAGCAGCAAGAGGGCAGCCGGGGAGCTGTTTTTT.

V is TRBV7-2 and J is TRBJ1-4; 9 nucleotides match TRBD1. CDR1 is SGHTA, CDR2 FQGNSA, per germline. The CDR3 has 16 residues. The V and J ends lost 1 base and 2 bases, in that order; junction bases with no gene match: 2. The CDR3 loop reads CASSLEGTGTNEKLFF. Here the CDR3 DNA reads TGTGCCAGCAGCTTAGAAGGGACAGGGACTAATGAAAAACTGTTTTTT.

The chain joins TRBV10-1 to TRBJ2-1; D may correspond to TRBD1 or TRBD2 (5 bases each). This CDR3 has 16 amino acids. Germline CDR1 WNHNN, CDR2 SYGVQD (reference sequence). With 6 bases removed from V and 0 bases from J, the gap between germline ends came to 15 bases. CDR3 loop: CASRRHGTSSYNEQFF. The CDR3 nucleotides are TGCGCCAGCAGAAGGCACGGGACCAGCTCCTACAATGAGCAGTTCTTC.

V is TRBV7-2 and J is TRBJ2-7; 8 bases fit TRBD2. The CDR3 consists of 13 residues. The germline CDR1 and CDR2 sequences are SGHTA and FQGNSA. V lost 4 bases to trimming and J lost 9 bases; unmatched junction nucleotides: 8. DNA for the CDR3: TGTGCCAGCAGCTCCTCTCCCGGGACTAGGCAGTACTTC. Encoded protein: CASSSSPGTRQYF.

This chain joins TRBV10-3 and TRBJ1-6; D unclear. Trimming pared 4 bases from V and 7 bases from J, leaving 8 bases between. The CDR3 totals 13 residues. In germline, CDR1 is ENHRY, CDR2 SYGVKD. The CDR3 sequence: CAISVGGNSPLHF. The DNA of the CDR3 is TGTGCCATCAGTGTTGGCGGCAATTCACCCCTCCACTTT.

This chain's CDR3 is CASGFFGGTNEKLFF. CDR3 DNA sequence: TGTGCCAGCGGATTCTTTGGGGGGACTAATGAAAAACTGTTTTTT. V usage is TRBV7-2 and J usage is TRBJ1-4; D may be TRBD1 (5 bases). There are 15 residues in the CDR3. Germline-derived CDR1 and CDR2 are SGHTA and FQGNSA. Trimming removed 8 bases at V and 2 bases at J, with 15 bases between. The full variable domain, with the rest looked up from reference TRBV7-2 and TRBJ1-4, is GAGVSQSPSNKVTEKGKDVELRCDPISGHTALYWYRQSLGQGLEFLIYFQGNSAPDKSGLPSDRFSAERTGGSVSTLTIQRTQQEDSAVYLCASGFFGGTNEKLFFGSGTQLSVL.

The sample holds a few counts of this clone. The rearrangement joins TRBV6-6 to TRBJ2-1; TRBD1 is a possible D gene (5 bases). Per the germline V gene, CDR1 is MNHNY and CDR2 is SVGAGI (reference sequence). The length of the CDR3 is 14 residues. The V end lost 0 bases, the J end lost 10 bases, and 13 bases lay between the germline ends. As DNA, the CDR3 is TGTGCCAGCAGTTACTCAAAAGACAGCTCGGAGCAGTTCTTC. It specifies CASSYSKDSSEQFF.

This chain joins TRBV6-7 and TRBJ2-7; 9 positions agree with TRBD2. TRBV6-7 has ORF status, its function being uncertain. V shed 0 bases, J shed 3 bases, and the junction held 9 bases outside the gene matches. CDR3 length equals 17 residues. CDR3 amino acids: CASSYSSLAGKNYEQYF. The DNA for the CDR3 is TGTGCCAGCAGTTACTCCTCGCTAGCGGGGAAGAACTACGAGCAGTACTTC.

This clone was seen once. This CDR3 reads CAISGTSGSGEQYF. The DNA for the CDR3 is TGTGCCATCAGTGGGACTAGCGGGAGTGGTGAGCAGTACTTC. J is TRBJ2-7 and V is TRBV10-3; 13 nucleotides agree with TRBD2. V dropped 4 bases and J dropped 7; count of bases not matched to a gene: 4. This CDR3 is 14 amino acids long. Germline CDR1 reads ENHRY; CDR2 reads SYGVKD.

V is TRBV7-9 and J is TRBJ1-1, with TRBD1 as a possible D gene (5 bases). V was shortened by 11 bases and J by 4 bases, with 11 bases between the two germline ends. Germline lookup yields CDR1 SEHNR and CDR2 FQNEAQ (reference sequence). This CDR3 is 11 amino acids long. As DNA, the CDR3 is TGTGCCTCTGCAGGGCTCACTGAAGCTTTCTTT. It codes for CASAGLTEAFF.

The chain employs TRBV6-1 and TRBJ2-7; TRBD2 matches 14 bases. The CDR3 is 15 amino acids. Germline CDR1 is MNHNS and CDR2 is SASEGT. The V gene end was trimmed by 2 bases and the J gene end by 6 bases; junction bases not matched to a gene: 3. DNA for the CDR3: TGTGCCAGCAGTGAAAGCGGGACTAGCGGGAGCGAGCAGTACTTC. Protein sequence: CASSESGTSGSEQYF.

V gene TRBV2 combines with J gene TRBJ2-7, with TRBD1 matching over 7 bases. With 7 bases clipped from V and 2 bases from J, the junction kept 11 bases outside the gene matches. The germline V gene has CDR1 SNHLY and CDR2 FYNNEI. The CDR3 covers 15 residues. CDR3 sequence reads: CASKADRARTYEQYF. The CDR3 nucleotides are TGTGCCAGCAAAGCCGACAGGGCTAGAACCTACGAGCAGTACTTC.

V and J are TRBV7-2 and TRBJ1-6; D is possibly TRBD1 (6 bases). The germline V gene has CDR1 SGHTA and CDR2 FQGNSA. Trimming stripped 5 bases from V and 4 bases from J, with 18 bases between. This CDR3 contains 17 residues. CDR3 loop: CASSEDLGGAYNSPLHF. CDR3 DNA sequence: TGTGCCAGCAGCGAAGACCTCGGGGGCGCGTATAATTCACCCCTCCACTTT.

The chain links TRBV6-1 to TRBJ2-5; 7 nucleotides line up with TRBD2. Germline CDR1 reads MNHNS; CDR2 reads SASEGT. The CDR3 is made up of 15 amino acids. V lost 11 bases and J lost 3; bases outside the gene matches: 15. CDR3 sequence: CAPQAGSRGKETQYF. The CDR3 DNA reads TGTGCCCCCCAAGCGGGAAGCCGTGGGAAAGAGACCCAGTACTTC.

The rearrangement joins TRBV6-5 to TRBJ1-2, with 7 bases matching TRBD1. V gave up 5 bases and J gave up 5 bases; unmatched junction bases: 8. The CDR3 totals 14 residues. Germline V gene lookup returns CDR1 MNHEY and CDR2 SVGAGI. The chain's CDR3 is CASSPDREGYGYTF. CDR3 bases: TGTGCCAGCAGTCCCGACAGGGAAGGGTATGGCTACACCTTC.

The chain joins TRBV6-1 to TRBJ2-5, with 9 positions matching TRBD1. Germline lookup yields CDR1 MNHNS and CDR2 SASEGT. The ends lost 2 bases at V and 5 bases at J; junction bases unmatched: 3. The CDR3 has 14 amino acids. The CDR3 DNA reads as TGTGCCAGCAGTGAAAACAGGGGGCATGAGACCCAGTACTTC. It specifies CASSENRGHETQYF.

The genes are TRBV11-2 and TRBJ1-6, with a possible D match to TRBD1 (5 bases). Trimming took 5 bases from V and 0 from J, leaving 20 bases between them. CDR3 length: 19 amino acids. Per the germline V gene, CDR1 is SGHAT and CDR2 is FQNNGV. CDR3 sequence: CASSLLVGAARSYNSPLHF. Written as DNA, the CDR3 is TGTGCCAGCAGCCTCTTGGTCGGGGCAGCCCGCTCCTATAATTCACCCCTCCACTTT.

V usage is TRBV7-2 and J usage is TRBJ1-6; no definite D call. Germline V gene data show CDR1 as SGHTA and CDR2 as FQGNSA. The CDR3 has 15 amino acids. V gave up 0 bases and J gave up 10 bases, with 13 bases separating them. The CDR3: CASSLADPGLSPLHF. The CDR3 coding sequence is TGTGCCAGCAGCTTAGCGGACCCCGGCCTATCACCCCTCCACTTT.

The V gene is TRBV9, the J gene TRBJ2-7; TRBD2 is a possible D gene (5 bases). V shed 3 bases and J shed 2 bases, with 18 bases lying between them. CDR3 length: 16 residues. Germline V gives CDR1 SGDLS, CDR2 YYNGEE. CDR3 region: CASSARGLGDTYEQYF. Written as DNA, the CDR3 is TGTGCCAGCAGCGCCCGAGGATTGGGAGACACCTACGAGCAGTACTTC.

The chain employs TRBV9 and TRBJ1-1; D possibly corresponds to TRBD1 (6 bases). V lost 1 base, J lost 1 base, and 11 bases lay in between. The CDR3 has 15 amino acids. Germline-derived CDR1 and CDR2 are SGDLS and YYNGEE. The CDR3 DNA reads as TGTGCCAGCAGCGTAAAAGGGGGTGGGAACACTGAAGCTTTCTTT. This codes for CASSVKGGGNTEAFF.

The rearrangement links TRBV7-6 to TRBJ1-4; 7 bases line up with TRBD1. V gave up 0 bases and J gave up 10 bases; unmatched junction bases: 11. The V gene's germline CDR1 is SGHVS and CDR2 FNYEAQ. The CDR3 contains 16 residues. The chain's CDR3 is CASSLASSGQWGKLFF. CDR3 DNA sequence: TGTGCCAGCAGCTTAGCGAGTTCGGGACAGTGGGGAAAACTGTTTTTT.

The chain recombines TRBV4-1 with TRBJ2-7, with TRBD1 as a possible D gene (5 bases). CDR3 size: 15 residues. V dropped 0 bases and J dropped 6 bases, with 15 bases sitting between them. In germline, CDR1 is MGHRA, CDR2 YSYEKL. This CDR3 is CASSQDIQGISEQYF. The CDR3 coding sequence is TGCGCCAGCAGCCAAGACATCCAGGGTATTTCCGAGCAGTACTTC.

CDR3 loop: CASSLGQETQYF. DNA for the CDR3: TGCGCCAGCAGCTTGGGGCAAGAGACCCAGTACTTC. This rearrangement joins TRBV5-1 to TRBJ2-5; no clear D. Trimming took off 0 bases at V and 2 bases at J, with 2 bases between the two ends. CDR1 is SGHRS, CDR2 YFSETQ, per germline. This CDR3 spans 12 amino acids.

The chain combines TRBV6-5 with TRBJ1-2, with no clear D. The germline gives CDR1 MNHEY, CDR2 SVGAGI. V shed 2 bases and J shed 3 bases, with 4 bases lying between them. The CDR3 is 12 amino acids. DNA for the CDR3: TGTGCCAGCAGTTACGTGGACTATGGCTACACCTTC. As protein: CASSYVDYGYTF.

The CDR3 bases are TGTGCCAGCAGCTGGATCGGAGAGACCCAGTACTTC. As protein: CASSWIGETQYF. The V gene is TRBV5-6, the J gene TRBJ2-5; no definite D call. CDR3 size: 12 residues. The ends were cut back, 3 bases at V and 4 bases at J, with 7 bases in the middle. The germline gives CDR1 SGHDT, CDR2 YYEEEE.

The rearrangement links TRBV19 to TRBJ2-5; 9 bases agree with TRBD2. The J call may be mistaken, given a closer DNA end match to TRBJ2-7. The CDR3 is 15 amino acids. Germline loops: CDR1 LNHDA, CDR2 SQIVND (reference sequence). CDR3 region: CASSKLASGDYEQYF. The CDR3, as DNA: TGTGCCAGTAGTAAGTTGGCTAGCGGGGACTACGAGCAGTACTTC.